The 27 T cell receptor beta chains presented below share a single source sample, sequenced in a study of naive and memory T cell subsets. Four PCR rounds used nested alpha and beta constant region primers plus the SP2 primer. TCRdb reprocessed the UMI-ligation and nested PCR reads with MiXCR, giving one entry per CDR3 protein. There are tens of thousands of distinct CDR3 sequences in the sample; approximately 10% occur only once, and roughly 3.6% lies in the top ten. As for treatment: skin biopsy from PPD injection site in Mantoux-positive individual. An oligonucleotide containing a UMI was ligated to the 3' end of TCR cDNA. The input for sequencing was skin, taken from a tuberculin skin test site. The receptors shown here come from an adult in good health.

This clonotype appeared many times. The chain's CDR3 is CASSTQPTSNSPLHF. In DNA form, the CDR3 reads TGTGCCAGCAGCACCCAACCGACTTCGAATTCACCCCTCCACTTT. The gene calls are TRBV7-6 and TRBJ1-6, with D unclear. Germline V gene sequence: CDR1 SGHVS, CDR2 FNYEAQ. The CDR3 runs 15 residues. V was pared by 5 bases and J by 7 bases, with 15 bases between.

At least ten counts were recorded for this clonotype. V usage is TRBV29-1 and J usage is TRBJ1-2; TRBD1 is a possible D gene (5 bases). This CDR3 region has 15 residues. Germline V lookup: CDR1 SQVTM, CDR2 ANQGSEA. Trimming shortened V by 6 bases and J by 2 bases, and 19 bases separated the two germline ends. This chain's CDR3 is CSVTRLTSGNYGYTF. In DNA form, the CDR3 reads TGCAGCGTAACACGACTCACCTCAGGGAACTATGGCTACACCTTC.

This clonotype was found a few times. This chain joins TRBV6-5 and TRBJ1-6; possible D gene TRBD1, 5 bases. CDR1 is MNHEY and CDR2 is SVGAGI in the germline V gene. This CDR3 region has 14 residues. Between the trimmed V and J ends, which lost 2 bases and 9 bases, there was a span of 11 bases. The CDR3 nucleotides read TGTGCCAGCAGTTACGGGGGTCGGAGTTCACCCCTCCACTTT. This sequence encodes CASSYGGRSSPLHF.

This clonotype has ten or more counts. The rearrangement uses TRBV7-8 and TRBJ2-1, with TRBD2 identical over 14 bases. Germline assignment: CDR1 SGHVS and CDR2 FQNEAQ. J gave up 4 bases and V 5 bases, and 4 bases lay outside the gene matches. CDR3 length: 16 amino acids. The CDR3 region is CASSLRLAGGYNEQFF. CDR3 nucleotides: TGTGCCAGCAGCCTCCGACTAGCGGGGGGGTACAATGAGCAGTTCTTC.

The rearrangement joins TRBV27 to TRBJ2-1; 11 bases fit TRBD2. Unmatched junction bases numbered 12, after V lost 5 bases and J lost 12 bases. Germline CDR1 and CDR2: MNHEY and SMNVEV (reference sequence). This CDR3 comprises 15 residues. The chain's CDR3 is CASSPGLAASRGQFF. CDR3 in DNA: TGTGCCAGCAGTCCGGGACTAGCGGCTTCCAGGGGGCAGTTCTTC.

This clonotype was seen a few times. The rearrangement joins TRBV14 to TRBJ2-6, with D unresolved. Germline assignment: CDR1 SGHDN and CDR2 FVKESK. This CDR3 comprises 18 residues. V lost 2 bases, J lost 0 bases, and 14 bases lay in between. The chain's CDR3 is CASSQSPAKISGANVLTF. The CDR3, as DNA: TGTGCCAGCAGCCAATCCCCAGCTAAAATCTCTGGGGCCAACGTCCTGACTTTC.

This clonotype was picked up many times. The chain links TRBV20-1 to TRBJ1-6, with 7 positions matching TRBD1. This CDR3 comprises 13 residues. Germline trimming cut 2 bases from V and 8 bases from J; bases unmatched to any gene: 3. Germline assignment: CDR1 DFQATT and CDR2 SNEGSKA (reference sequence). CDR3 in DNA: TGCAGTGCTAGATCGGGGACAGATTCACCCCTCCACTTT. Its translation: CSARSGTDSPLHF.

The rearrangement joins TRBV5-4 to TRBJ2-3; a weak D match, TRBD1 (5 bases). V was clipped by 1 base and J by 7 bases, with 13 bases between them. The germline V gene encodes CDR1 SGHNT and CDR2 YYREEE (reference sequence). The CDR3 runs 14 residues. CDR3 nucleotides: TGTGCCAGCAGCTTGAGTGGGCAGGGCCATACGCAGTATTTT. This translates into CASSLSGQGHTQYF.

The chain couples TRBV28 to TRBJ2-7; D gene uncertain. Trimming took off 5 bases at V and 2 bases at J, with 7 bases between the two ends. Germline assignment: CDR1 MDHEN and CDR2 SYDVKM. The CDR3 spans 12 residues. The CDR3 DNA is TGTGCCAGCAGTACACCTACCTACGAGCAGTACTTC. It specifies CASSTPTYEQYF.

In this sample, this clonotype turned up a few times. The CDR3 bases are TGTGCCAGCAAAATGGTAGGCCGGAACACTGAAGCTTTCTTT. It yields the protein CASKMVGRNTEAFF. The J gene is TRBJ1-1, the V gene TRBV28; D is undetermined. Germline lookup yields CDR1 MDHEN and CDR2 SYDVKM. CDR3 length: 14 amino acids. The ends were cut back, 7 bases at V and 1 base at J, with 13 bases in the middle.

The chain recombines TRBV28 with TRBJ1-5; possible D gene TRBD1, 6 bases. V was trimmed by 6 bases and J by 2 bases, leaving 20 bases between them. The CDR3 has 17 residues. CDR1 is MDHEN and CDR2 is SYDVKM in the germline V gene. CDR3 loop: CASSSFARGGRNQPQHF. As DNA, the CDR3 is TGTGCCAGCAGCTCATTTGCCAGGGGCGGACGCAATCAGCCCCAGCATTTT. Supplemented by reference TRBV28 and TRBJ1-5, the full variable domain reads DVKVTQSSRYLVKRTGEKVFLECVQDMDHENMFWYRQDPGLGLRLIYFSYDVKMKEKGDIPEGYSVSREKKERFSLILESASTNQTSMYLCASSSFARGGRNQPQHFGDGTRLSIL.

The rearrangement uses TRBV5-1 and TRBJ1-1, with TRBD1 matching 7 bases. The germline V gene encodes CDR1 SGHRS and CDR2 YFSETQ. This CDR3 has 14 residues. With V trimmed by 7 bases and J by 8 bases, 14 bases remained unmatched. The CDR3 bases are TGCGCCAGCCGATCCCAGACAGGGTGGGAAGAAGCTTTCTTT. The encoded protein is CASRSQTGWEEAFF. The whole variable domain, filled in from reference TRBV5-1 and TRBJ1-1, reads KAGVTQTPRYLIKTRGQQVTLSCSPISGHRSVSWYQQTPGQGLQFLFEYFSETQRNKGNFPGRFSGRQFSNSRSEMNVSTLELGDSALYLCASRSQTGWEEAFFGQGTRLTVV.

The sample holds many counts of this clonotype. The gene calls are TRBV12-2 and TRBJ2-7; the table names TRBD1, a call not compared with the DNA. TRBV12-2 is deemed a pseudogene. The CDR3 totals 16 residues. CDR3: CASRLGCPTVTYEQYF. The CDR3, as DNA: TGTGCAAGTCGCTTAGGGTGTCCGACAGTGACCTACGAGCAGTACTTC.

This clonotype was seen ten or more times. This chain uses TRBV6-6 with TRBJ1-1; 9 bases fit TRBD1. CDR1 is MNHNY, CDR2 SVGAGI, per germline (reference sequence). The CDR3 has 16 amino acids. V shed 5 bases, J shed 5 bases, and the junction held 12 bases outside the gene matches. The CDR3 DNA sequence: TGTGCCAGCAGTAGACCACAGGGGGCGGCGGGTACTGAAGCTTTCTTT. Translated, it gives CASSRPQGAAGTEAFF.

The chain combines TRBV28 with TRBJ2-3; perhaps TRBD2 as D (6 bases). Germline-derived CDR1 and CDR2 are MDHEN and SYDVKM. The CDR3 consists of 16 residues. V was trimmed by 1 base and J by 5 bases, leaving 16 bases between them. Written as DNA, the CDR3 is TGTGCCAGCAGTTTATCCCCCTGGGGAGGTCGAGATACGCAGTATTTT. It is translated as CASSLSPWGGRDTQYF.

This clonotype has a count of ten or more. V is TRBV7-2 and J is TRBJ2-1; 7 bases agree with TRBD2. The CDR3 is 15 residues long. Unmatched junction bases numbered 4, after V lost 1 base and J lost 4 bases. CDR1 and CDR2 (germline): SGHTA, FQGNSA. The CDR3 is CASSLGLAVYNEQFF. Here the CDR3 DNA reads TGTGCCAGCAGCTTAGGCCTAGCGGTATACAATGAGCAGTTCTTC.

This clonotype counts as medium-sized. The CDR3 nucleotides are TGTGCCAGCAGGCCGACTAGCGGGGGATACAATGAGCAGTTCTTC. Its protein is CASRPTSGGYNEQFF. The gene calls are TRBV12-3 or TRBV12-4 and TRBJ2-1; 12 positions match TRBD2. This CDR3 comprises 15 residues. V trimming: 6 bases; J trimming: 4 bases; junction bases outside the gene matches: 4.

This clonotype was counted once. The junction differs from germline at one of its ends, possibly a read error. The V and J genes are TRBV5-1 and TRBJ2-1; 12 bases match TRBD2. CDR1 is SGHRS and CDR2 is YFSETQ in the germline V gene. The CDR3 is 18 amino acids. This CDR3 is CASSPDSVLAGGSNEEFF. The CDR3 DNA sequence: TGCGCCAGCAGCCCCGACAGTGTACTAGCGGGGGGATCCAATGAGGAGTTCTTC.

This clonotype was seen many times. This CDR3 is CASSLTSGTHNEQFF. The CDR3, as DNA: TGTGCCAGCAGCTTGACTAGCGGGACCCACAATGAGCAGTTCTTC. This chain uses TRBV7-2 with TRBJ2-1, with TRBD2 matching over 11 bases. The CDR3 is made up of 15 amino acids. After removal of 3 bases from V and 5 bases from J, the junction contained 3 bases not matched to a gene. Germline V lookup: CDR1 SGHTA, CDR2 FQGNSA.

A few counts support this clonotype. The chain is built from TRBV28 and TRBJ2-7; 9 bases fit TRBD1. In germline, CDR1 is MDHEN, CDR2 SYDVKM. The CDR3 consists of 13 residues. With 5 bases clipped from V and 2 bases from J, the junction kept 1 base outside the gene matches. DNA for the CDR3: TGTGCCAGCAGTCGACAGGGGGCCTACGAGCAGTACTTC. Amino acids: CASSRQGAYEQYF. The whole variable domain, filled in from reference TRBV28 and TRBJ2-7, reads DVKVTQSSRYLVKRTGEKVFLECVQDMDHENMFWYRQDPGLGLRLIYFSYDVKMKEKGDIPEGYSVSREKKERFSLILESASTNQTSMYLCASSRQGAYEQYFGPGTRLTVT.

The table lists this clonotype with many counts. The rearrangement joins TRBV4-2 to TRBJ2-4; D assignment may be TRBD1 or TRBD2 (5 bases each). The CDR3 contains 15 residues. The V end lost 1 base, the J end lost 6 bases, and 13 bases lay between the germline ends. Germline CDR1 is LGHNA and CDR2 is YNFKEQ. The DNA of the CDR3 is TGTGCCAGCAGCCAAGCACCGGGACCGTCAAACATTCAGTACTTC. Translating it yields CASSQAPGPSNIQYF.

CDR3 sequence (DNA): TGTGCCAGCAGTTCCCAGGGGGAGGTTGGAGGCTACACCTTC. It is translated as CASSSQGEVGGYTF. The chain is built from TRBV12-3 or TRBV12-4 and TRBJ1-2; 7 nucleotides align to TRBD1. The CDR3 sequence is 14 residues long. Losses at the gene ends were 4 bases for V and 8 bases for J; bases not matched to a gene: 10.

In this sample, this clonotype turned up a few times. V usage is TRBV6-6 and J usage is TRBJ1-5, with 9 bases fitting TRBD1. With 6 bases clipped from V and 7 bases from J, the junction kept 10 bases outside the gene matches. This CDR3 contains 15 residues. Per germline, CDR1 MNHNY and CDR2 SVGAGI (reference sequence). This chain's CDR3 is CASRSTGGAIQPQHF. CDR3 in DNA: TGTGCCAGCAGATCGACAGGGGGAGCAATCCAGCCCCAGCATTTT.

The chain's CDR3 is CSARDWVNTEAFF. The CDR3 DNA follows: TGCAGTGCTAGAGATTGGGTGAACACTGAAGCTTTCTTT. J is TRBJ1-1 and V is TRBV20-1; unclear D gene. CDR3 length: 13 amino acids. In germline, CDR1 is DFQATT, CDR2 SNEGSKA (reference sequence). V gave up 0 bases and J gave up 0 bases, with 5 bases separating them.

This sequence joins TRBV7-2 and TRBJ2-1; unclear D gene. The CDR3 sequence is 13 residues long. Germline CDR1 is SGHTA and CDR2 is FQGNSA. Trimming removed 2 bases at V and 6 bases at J, with 8 bases between. CDR3: CASSLTPVNEQFF. DNA of the CDR3: TGTGCCAGCAGCTTAACCCCGGTCAATGAGCAGTTCTTC. The full variable domain, with the rest looked up from reference TRBV7-2 and TRBJ2-1, is GAGVSQSPSNKVTEKGKDVELRCDPISGHTALYWYRQSLGQGLEFLIYFQGNSAPDKSGLPSDRFSAERTGGSVSTLTIQRTQQEDSAVYLCASSLTPVNEQFFGPGTRLTVL.

This sequence joins TRBV11-3 and TRBJ1-1; D is undetermined. The CDR3 has 14 residues. CDR1 and CDR2 (germline): SGHNT, YENEEA. Trimming stripped 5 bases from V and 2 bases from J, with 12 bases between. The chain's CDR3 is CASSPELYNTEAFF. For the CDR3, the DNA is TGTGCCAGCAGCCCCGAACTTTATAACACTGAAGCTTTCTTT.

This clonotype was picked up a small number of times. This sequence joins TRBV6-1 and TRBJ2-1; D is unclear. Germline V gene sequence: CDR1 MNHNS, CDR2 SASEGT. This CDR3 comprises 15 residues. Trimming pared 2 bases from V and 5 bases from J, leaving 13 bases between. CDR3 amino acids: CASSETMARHNEQFF. Here the CDR3 DNA reads TGTGCCAGCAGTGAAACTATGGCTAGGCACAATGAGCAGTTCTTC.